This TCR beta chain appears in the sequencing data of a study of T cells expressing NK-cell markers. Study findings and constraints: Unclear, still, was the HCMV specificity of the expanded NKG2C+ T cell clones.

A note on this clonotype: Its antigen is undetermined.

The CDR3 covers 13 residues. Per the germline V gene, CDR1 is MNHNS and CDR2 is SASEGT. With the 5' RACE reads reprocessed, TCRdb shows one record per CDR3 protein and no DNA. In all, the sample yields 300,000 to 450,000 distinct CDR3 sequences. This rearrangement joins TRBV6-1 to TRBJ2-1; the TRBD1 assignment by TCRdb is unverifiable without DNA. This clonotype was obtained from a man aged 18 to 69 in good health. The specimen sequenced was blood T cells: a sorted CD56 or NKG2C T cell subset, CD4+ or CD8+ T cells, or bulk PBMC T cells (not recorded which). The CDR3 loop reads CAIHSTGNNEQFF.